These T cell receptor beta chains were read from a single sample in a study of T cell changes during pregnancy in multiple sclerosis. Sequenced by immunoSEQ multiplex PCR; TCRdb stores in-frame clones only, minus some. The sample lists around 40,000 clones; more than 70% were seen once. This material consisted of CD4+ T cells from peripheral blood mononuclear cells, taken after pregnancy. Every receptor here comes from a female donor in good health, enrolled as a control in a pregnancy study. Both conserved end residues are part of each CDR3. The D gene is left open where the match is weak. Not every row has a clone size; where given, it reads once, few, many or a size class.

TRBJ1-2	.	TRBV14	.	TGTGCCAGCAGCCAAGATTGGGCCAGCTATGGCTACACCTTC	CASSQDWASYGYTF
TRBJ1-1	TRBD1	TRBV28	.	TGTGCCAGCAGTCCTCAGGGGGCGCGGAACACTGAAGCTTTCTTT	CASSPQGARNTEAFF
TRBJ1-6	.	TRBV2	.	TGTGCCAGCAGTGAGGAGGCGGGTTTTGGGAATTCACCCCTCCACTTT	CASSEEAGFGNSPLHF
TRBJ1-4	.	TRBV30	.	TGTGCCTGGAGTGGCCGGGAAAAACTGTTTTTT	CAWSGREKLFF
TRBJ1-2	.	TRBV2	.	TGTGCCAGCACGCCAGCGTTATATGGCTACACCTTC	CASTPALYGYTF
TRBJ2-1	.	TRBV5-1	.	TGCGCCAGCAGGTACCGGGACAATAACAATGAGCAGTTCTTC	CASRYRDNNNEQFF
TRBJ2-7	.	TRBV9	.	TGTGCCAGCTCTACCCAGACAGATTACGAGCAGTACTTC	CASSTQTDYEQYF
TRBJ2-5	TRBD1	TRBV11-1	.	TGTGCCAGCAGCTGGGACAGGTTCGGCCAAGAGACCCAGTACTTC	CASSWDRFGQETQYF
TRBJ1-1	TRBD1	TRBV30	.	TGTGCCGCCGGACAGGGGTCTGAAGCTTTCTTT	CAAGQGSEAFF
TRBJ2-5	.	TRBV7-9	.	TGTGCCAGCAGCACCCCTCGGGGGTGGCAAGAGACCCAGTACTTC	CASSTPRGWQETQYF
TRBJ2-1	.	TRBV5-1	.	TGCGCCAGCAGCCCCGGGGGAACCTCCTACAATGAGCAGTTCTTC	CASSPGGTSYNEQFF
TRBJ1-2	TRBD1	TRBV7-9	.	TGTGCCAGCAGCTTATCAACCGGGACAGGGTTTAAGAGCTATGGCTACACCTTC	CASSLSTGTGFKSYGYTF
TRBJ1-5	TRBD1	TRBV7-8	.	TGTGCCAGCAGCTTAGTTGGACAGGGGATTAATCAGCCCCAGCATTTT	CASSLVGQGINQPQHF
TRBJ1-6	.	TRBV19	.	TGTGCCAGTAGTTTTACGGGACTCGGCTCCGAACCCCTCCACTTT	CASSFTGLGSEPLHF
TRBJ2-5	.	TRBV15	.	TGTGCCACCAGCAGAGATCAGCTACAGCAAGAGACCCAGTACTTC	CATSRDQLQQETQYF
TRBJ2-7	TRBD1	TRBV15	.	TGTGCCACCAGCAGAGGTGGCGGGACAGGGGGCTACGAGCAGTACTTC	CATSRGGGTGGYEQYF
TRBJ2-2	TRBD1	TRBV19	.	TGTGCCAGTAGCCCAAAGGGGGGGACAGGGGAGACCGGGGAGCTGTTTTTT	CASSPKGGTGETGELFF
TRBJ2-1	.	TRBV11-3	once	TGTGCCAGCAGCTCCTCCAGGTTCAATGAGCAGTTCTTC	CASSSSRFNEQFF
TRBJ1-5	TRBD1	TRBV19	.	TGTGCCAGTAGTGAGGGACAGGGGGGACAGCCCCAGCATTTT	CASSEGQGGQPQHF
TRBJ2-5	.	TRBV12-5	.	TGTGCTAGTGGGGCCGGGATCCAAGAGACCCAGTACTTC	CASGAGIQETQYF
TRBJ1-3	.	TRBV7-9	once	TGTGCCAGCAGCTTAATGGCCAGCTCTGGAAACACCATATATTTT	CASSLMASSGNTIYF
TRBJ2-3	.	TRBV28	.	TGTGCCAGCAGTTTAAAGCTCGCGGTTAGCACAGATACGCAGTATTTT	CASSLKLAVSTDTQYF